These 21 T cell receptor beta chains share one sample of origin, sequenced in a study of OX40 agonist ivuxolimab in advanced cancers. The table came from immunoSEQ multiplex PCR; TCRdb's copy has only in-frame clones and leaves some out. The sample shows roughly 50,000 clones, roughly 90% of them seen only once. The material sequenced was CD4+ or CD8+ T cells sorted from blood, taken in a trial of the OX40 agonist ivuxolimab. The receptors stem from an adult with an advanced solid tumor such as melanoma, head and neck, liver or kidney cancer.

The chain joins TRBV5-6 to TRBJ2-1; the D gene is possibly TRBD2 (5 bases). There are 12 residues in the CDR3. Germline lookup yields CDR1 SGHDT and CDR2 YYEEEE. Deletions cut 0 bases from V and 9 bases from J, with 7 bases between. The chain's CDR3 is CASSLGGPEQFF. The CDR3 nucleotides are TGTGCCAGCAGCTTGGGAGGGCCTGAGCAGTTCTTC.

The chain links TRBV15 to TRBJ2-7; tentative D call: TRBD1 (6 bases). The V gene's germline CDR1 is LNHNV and CDR2 YYDKDF (reference sequence). The CDR3 has 18 residues. With 0 bases removed from V and 3 bases from J, the gap between germline ends came to 21 bases. The CDR3 DNA reads TGTGCCACCAGCAGAGATCCGCGGACAGCTCATCCTCTCTACGAGCAGTACTTC. Translated, it gives CATSRDPRTAHPLYEQYF. Looking up the rest from reference TRBV15 and TRBJ2-7 gives the full variable domain: DAMVIQNPRYQVTQFGKPVTLSCSQTLNHNVMYWYQQKSSQAPKLLFHYYDKDFNNEADTPDNFQSRRPNTSFCFLDIRSPGLGDTAMYLCATSRDPRTAHPLYEQYFGPGTRLTVT.

CDR3 bases: TGTGCCAGCAGTGCCCTGACAAACTTCTATGGCTACACCTTC. Protein sequence: CASSALTNFYGYTF. The chain couples TRBV6-5 to TRBJ1-2; unclear D gene. Germline-derived CDR1 and CDR2 are MNHEY and SVGAGI. V lost 5 bases, J lost 4 bases, and 14 bases lay in between. CDR3 size: 14 residues.

The chain employs TRBV4-3 and TRBJ1-1; perhaps TRBD1 as D (6 bases). V was clipped by 0 bases and J by 1 base, with 12 bases between them. The CDR3 loop spans 16 amino acids. Per germline, CDR1 LGHNA and CDR2 YSLEER. CDR3 sequence: CASSQEEKGGNTEAFF. As DNA, the CDR3 is TGCGCCAGCAGCCAAGAGGAAAAGGGGGGGAACACTGAAGCTTTCTTT.

The V call is TRBV4-1, the J call TRBJ2-1; the match to TRBD1 covers 7 bases. Germline V gene lookup returns CDR1 MGHRA and CDR2 YSYEKL. This CDR3 spans 17 amino acids. The V and J ends lost 2 bases and 4 bases, in that order; junction bases with no gene match: 11. Here the CDR3 DNA reads TGCGCCAGCAGCCAACCTGGAAGTGGGACAGCTTACAATGAGCAGTTCTTC. Translated: CASSQPGSGTAYNEQFF.

To note about this clone: The same CDR3 arises from other DNA sequences in this sample as well. V usage is TRBV19 and J usage is TRBJ1-5; unclear D gene. This CDR3 is built from 15 residues. Germline assignment: CDR1 LNHDA and CDR2 SQIVND (reference sequence). Trimming stripped 1 base from V and 0 bases from J, with 7 bases between. CDR3: CASSIGTLSNQPQHF. In DNA, the CDR3 is TGTGCCAGTAGTATAGGAACACTTAGCAATCAGCCCCAGCATTTT. The full variable domain, completed using reference TRBV19 and TRBJ1-5, is DGGITQSPKYLFRKEGQNVTLSCEQNLNHDAMYWYRQDPGQGLRLIYYSQIVNDFQKGDIAEGYSVSREKKESFPLTVTSAQKNPTAFYLCASSIGTLSNQPQHFGDGTRLSIL.

The genes are TRBV27 and TRBJ2-2; D is perhaps TRBD2 (7 bases). Trimming took off 6 bases at V and 0 bases at J, with 14 bases between the two ends. This CDR3 is built from 16 residues. Per the germline V gene, CDR1 is MNHEY and CDR2 is SMNVEV (reference sequence). CDR3 in amino acids: CASRGEGQTNTGELFF. Written as DNA, the CDR3 is TGTGCCAGCAGGGGGGAGGGACAAACGAACACCGGGGAGCTGTTTTTT.

The chain has TRBV6-5 and TRBJ2-7; D ambiguous. The length of the CDR3 is 13 residues. Deletions cut 5 bases from V and 1 base from J, with 9 bases between. CDR1 and CDR2 (germline): MNHEY, SVGAGI. CDR3 sequence (DNA): TGTGCCAGCAGTCCGACACGTTCCTACGAGCAGTACTTC. It yields the protein CASSPTRSYEQYF.

This clone was observed a handful of times. DNA of the CDR3: TGTGCCAGCAGCTTAGCGCCATCCGAGAATCAGCCCCAGCATTTT. This sequence encodes CASSLAPSENQPQHF. The chain is built from TRBV7-9 and TRBJ1-5; D is uncertain. The V and J ends lost 0 bases and 4 bases respectively, with 10 bases between them. This CDR3 contains 15 residues. Germline CDR1 reads SEHNR; CDR2 reads FQNEAQ (reference sequence).

The chain recombines TRBV6-1 with TRBJ1-4; a possible D gene is TRBD1 (6 bases). V gave up 4 bases and J gave up 8 bases, with 20 bases separating them. This CDR3 is built from 16 residues. Germline V gene sequence: CDR1 MNHNS, CDR2 SASEGT. CDR3 region: CASSGSRKGDREKLFF. The CDR3 coding sequence is TGTGCCAGCAGTGGAAGCCGGAAGGGGGATCGGGAAAAACTGTTTTTT.

The chain has TRBV15 and TRBJ2-1; 12 bases fit TRBD2. Germline V gene data show CDR1 as LNHNV and CDR2 as YYDKDF (reference sequence). V gave up 6 bases and J gave up 2 bases; unmatched junction bases: 14. The CDR3 consists of 19 residues. This chain's CDR3 is CATRNDPETSGRPYNEQFF. The CDR3 DNA reads TGTGCCACCAGAAACGACCCCGAGACTAGCGGGAGACCCTACAATGAGCAGTTCTTC.

The chain recombines TRBV18 with TRBJ2-1; a possible D gene is TRBD1 (5 bases). The CDR3 consists of 14 residues. Trimming shortened V by 3 bases and J by 4 bases, and 10 bases separated the two germline ends. The germline CDR1 and CDR2 sequences are KGHSH and LQKENI. The CDR3 sequence is CASSPQRGYNEQFF. The CDR3 DNA sequence: TGTGCCAGCTCACCCCAAAGGGGTTACAATGAGCAGTTCTTC.

Written as DNA, the CDR3 is TGTGCCAGCAGTTACCTCCCCACTACGTCGAATGAGCAGTTCTTC. Its translation: CASSYLPTTSNEQFF. V is TRBV6-5 and J is TRBJ2-1, with D unresolved. V lost 2 bases to trimming and J lost 7 bases, with 15 bases between them. Looked up from germline, CDR1 is MNHEY and CDR2 is SVGAGI. This CDR3 region has 15 residues.

V usage is TRBV4-1 and J usage is TRBJ2-1; no reliable D call. CDR1 is MGHRA and CDR2 is YSYEKL in the germline V gene. This CDR3 contains 16 residues. The ends were cut back, 1 base at V and 8 bases at J, with 18 bases in the middle. This CDR3 is CASSQAGYPKPDEQFF. The DNA of the CDR3 is TGCGCCAGCAGCCAAGCAGGCTACCCAAAGCCCGATGAGCAGTTCTTC.

The chain has TRBV27 and TRBJ2-7, with 8 nucleotides matching TRBD1. J lost 1 base, V lost 3 bases, and 5 bases had no gene match. Germline CDR1 reads MNHEY; CDR2 reads SMNVEV (reference sequence). The CDR3 contains 15 residues. DNA for the CDR3: TGTGCCAGCAGTTTCACAGGACAGGGATCCTACGAGCAGTACTTC. As protein: CASSFTGQGSYEQYF.

The J gene is TRBJ2-5, the V gene TRBV4-1; 7 bases fit TRBD1. In germline, CDR1 is MGHRA, CDR2 YSYEKL. J lost 5 bases, V lost 0 bases, and 6 bases had no gene match. CDR3 length: 15 residues. This chain's CDR3 is CASSQDPGQPETQYF. The CDR3 region has the DNA TGCGCCAGCAGCCAAGATCCGGGACAGCCGGAGACCCAGTACTTC.

V and J are TRBV6-1 and TRBJ2-7; no firm D call. The CDR3 has 14 amino acids. The V gene's germline CDR1 is MNHNS and CDR2 SASEGT. Trimming stripped 0 bases from V and 3 bases from J, with 9 bases between. CDR3 residues: CASSEAVGFYEQYF. CDR3 sequence (DNA): TGTGCCAGCAGTGAAGCAGTCGGATTCTACGAGCAGTACTTC.

The rearrangement links TRBV11-2 to TRBJ2-1; D unclear. Trimming took off 4 bases at V and 7 bases at J, with 17 bases between the two ends. CDR3 size: 15 residues. The germline V gene encodes CDR1 SGHAT and CDR2 FQNNGV. CDR3 sequence reads: CASSSGPVAANEQFF. In DNA, the CDR3 is TGTGCCAGCAGCTCCGGCCCGGTAGCAGCGAATGAGCAGTTCTTC.

V and J are TRBV14 and TRBJ2-5; TRBD1 is a possible D gene (6 bases). CDR1 is SGHDN, CDR2 FVKESK, per germline. The CDR3 covers 14 residues. Trimming left V 4 bases short and J 1 base short, with 10 bases between. CDR3 sequence: CASSPRTVQETQYF. DNA of the CDR3: TGTGCCAGCAGCCCTCGGACAGTCCAAGAGACCCAGTACTTC.

This clone was observed once. This chain joins TRBV21-1 and TRBJ2-1; the table's D call, TRBD1, has no DNA check behind it. TRBV21-1 is a pseudogene segment. There are 16 residues in the CDR3. CDR3 nucleotides: TGTGCCAGCAGCAAACCCCGGGACAGGGTACTCGATGAGCAGTTCTTC. This codes for CASSKPRDRVLDEQFF.

The chain employs TRBV7-9 and TRBJ2-1; the match to TRBD2 covers 7 bases. The CDR3 runs to 17 residues. Germline V gives CDR1 SEHNR, CDR2 FQNEAQ (reference sequence). The ends lost 2 bases at V and 4 bases at J; junction bases unmatched: 11. The CDR3 coding sequence is TGTGCCAGCAGCTTAACAACCCCCCGGGACTATTACAATGAGCAGTTCTTC. Residues: CASSLTTPRDYYNEQFF. Based on the CDR3 plus reference TRBV7-9 and TRBJ2-1, the full variable domain is DTGVSQNPRHKITKRGQNVTFRCDPISEHNRLYWYRQTLGQGPEFLTYFQNEAQLEKSRLLSDRFSAERPKGSFSTLEIQRTEQGDSAMYLCASSLTTPRDYYNEQFFGPGTRLTVL.